This TCR beta chain was observed in a study of STAT5B mutations in CD4+ large granular lymphocyte leukemia. The sample holds one count of this clone. The CDR3 loop spans 14 amino acids. CDR1 is ENHRY, CDR2 SYGVKD, per germline. V shed 2 bases, J shed 9 bases, and the junction held 1 base outside the gene matches. Produced via immunoSEQ multiplex PCR; TCRdb's table is partial and in-frame only. The sample yields about 32,000 clones, 70% to 90% seen once. This chain connects TRBV10-3 to TRBJ1-6; TRBD1 agrees at 10 bases. Sequenced: CD4+ T cells from blood buffy coats. The receptor's source is a human donor in good health. The CDR3 spells CAISERTGGSPLHF. CDR3 coding DNA: TGTGCCATCAGTGAGAGGACAGGGGGTTCACCCCTCCACTTT.